This T cell receptor beta chain was observed in a study of graft-versus-host responses after intestinal transplantation. This CDR3 is 16 amino acids long. Trimming took 5 bases from V and 3 from J; bases not matched to a gene: 10. From germline, CDR1 is SGDLS and CDR2 YYNGEE. The repertoire was sequenced with immunoSEQ multiplex PCR; TCRdb's copy has only in-frame clones and lacks some. The sample consists of fewer than 25,000 clones, 40% to 50% of them appearing once. This TCR came from a human patient who received an intestinal transplant. This sample comprised alloreactive CD4+ T cells from a mixed lymphocyte reaction culture, obtained before intestinal transplant. Subset here: CFSE-low proliferating T cells sorted from roughly 6-day pre-transplant mixed lymphocyte reaction (GvH or HvG direction). The chain carries TRBV9 and TRBJ1-5, with TRBD1 identical over 8 bases. The CDR3 sequence is CASSPGQGSSNQPQHF. CDR3 bases: TGTGCCAGCAGTCCTGGACAGGGTAGTTCCAATCAGCCCCAGCATTTT.